This T cell receptor beta chain emerged from a study of blood T cell repertoires in COVID-19 (dated by TCRdb to 2018 to 2020). About the full investigation: Collaborator samples came from the United States, Italy and Spain and covered acute and convalescent phases of COVID-19. The repertoires were made available in a free public database intended to serve as a resource for research on the immune response to SARS-CoV-2. The samples were drawn from two sources: the first 160 participants of the ongoing ImmuneRACE study, and about 1,300 subjects contributed by 6 global collaborators. Where HLA class I and class II types were available, the types were taken from metadata supplied by the sample provider, not from assay-based typing. The sample metadata nearly always contained a de-identified subject ID, COVID-19 status, age in years and sex. Subjects who had been exposed to COVID-19, were actively infected with it, or had recovered from it provided the deeply sampled blood TCRbeta repertoires that made up the dataset. The prospective study material was composed of cDNA or gDNA derived from T cells, B-cell-depleted T cells, or PBMCs. The study at large found these results: Clinical and demographic metadata were provided uncurated, with the amount varying by source and participant.

About this clone itself: This receptor's antigen is unknown. There are no base qualities to consult, and no much larger clone falls within one base.

The immunoSEQ Assay, a bias-controlled multiplex PCR, was used to amplify TCRbeta CDR3 regions from genomic DNA. In the paper's pipeline: The number of nucleated cells in each sample was estimated by amplification of reference gene primers within the assay. To quantify the absolute abundance of each unique TCRbeta CDR3 rearrangement, sequence reads were collapsed and filtered. For each sample, productive Simpson clonality was calculated as the square root of Simpson's diversity index across productive rearrangements. TCRdb carries this immuneACCESS record with in-frame sequences only. Its versions omit some clonotypes, under half of them owing to an unresolved V gene in the studies checked, with the rest unexplained. The D gene and trimming were derived from the DNA, and the V and J assignments and clone size from that table. The sample includes approximately 300,000 clones, with around 87% observed a single time. The ten largest clones add up to 3% to 4% of the sample.

V has 4 bases trimmed and J has 5 bases trimmed; junction bases matching no gene number 8. The CDR3 goes from the cysteine to the phenylalanine over 15 residues. Only the CDR3 region is kept as DNA, spanning 45 bases read in frame from base 1. CDR1 and CDR2 are drawn from the germline V gene (reference sequence): LNHDA, SQIVND. The collaborating institutions used their own protocols to collect whole blood in K2EDTA tubes. For TCRbeta analysis, collaborators shipped samples as frozen whole blood, isolated PBMCs, or DNA extracted from either of those sample types. This receptor chain uses TRBV19 and TRBJ1-2, with 9 bases matching TRBD1. The sample was peripheral blood. The sequence was collected from a woman aged 50 to 60 with active or convalescent COVID-19. This receptor has the CDR3 CASSTYTGGAYGYTF. DNA sequence: TGTGCCAGTAGTACCTATACAGGGGGCGCATATGGCTACACCTTC.